This is a list of T cell receptor beta chains from one sample in a study of immune evolution from preneoplasia to lung adenocarcinoma. Profiling relied on immunoSEQ multiplex PCR, and the TCRdb table lists in-frame clones only, not all of them. The sample contains around 3,500 clones, around 78% of which appear only once. Sequencing input: FFPE lung adenocarcinoma in situ tissue. The origin of the receptors is a person aged 60-79 years with lung adenocarcinoma. Both conserved end residues are part of each CDR3. The order of the fields is J gene, clone size, V gene, CDR3 length, D gene, CDR3 DNA, CDR3 protein. The D gene is left open where the match is weak. Size is omitted from some rows. Given values are once, few, many or a class for expanded clones.

TRBJ2-7,NA,TRBV6-1,15,TRBD1,TGTGCCAGCAGTGAAAAGTTGACAGGGAGTGGCGAGCAGTACTTC,CASSEKLTGSGEQYF
TRBJ1-3,NA,TRBV5-1,15,NA,TGCGCCAGCAGCTTGGGGACTAGCTCTGGAAACACCATATATTTT,CASSLGTSSGNTIYF
TRBJ2-7,NA,TRBV2,13,TRBD1,TGTGCCAGCATGCGGGACAGGGACTACGAGCAGTACTTC,CASMRDRDYEQYF
TRBJ1-1,NA,TRBV18,17,TRBD1,TGTGCCAGCTCACCCAACCTCGGACAGGGGGAGAACACTGAAGCTTTCTTT,CASSPNLGQGENTEAFF
TRBJ2-7,NA,TRBV29-1,13,NA,TGCAGCGTCCGGGACGGATTTCGGTACGAGCAGTACTTC,CSVRDGFRYEQYF
TRBJ2-2,NA,TRBV4-1,19,TRBD2,TGCGCCAGCAGCACCGCCGGGCTAGCGGGGGGCACGAACACCGGGGAGCTGTTTTTT,CASSTAGLAGGTNTGELFF
TRBJ2-2,NA,TRBV5-4,16,NA,TGTGCCAGCAGCGGCACGGGACGCATAAACACCGGGGAGCTGTTTTTT,CASSGTGRINTGELFF
TRBJ2-7,NA,TRBV5-1,13,NA,TGCGCCAGCCTGGGGGACGGATCCTACGAGCAGTACTTC,CASLGDGSYEQYF
TRBJ2-3,NA,TRBV11-2,15,TRBD2,TGTGCCAGCAGCTTTACGGGACTAGACACAGATACGCAGTATTTT,CASSFTGLDTDTQYF
TRBJ1-2,NA,TRBV5-5,15,TRBD1,TGTGCCAGCAGCTTGGCCGCGGGACAGGCTTATGGCTACACCTTC,CASSLAAGQAYGYTF
TRBJ2-3,few,TRBV30,16,NA,TGTGCCTGGAGTGACTACAGATGGGGGGGCCACGATACGCAGTATTTT,CAWSDYRWGGHDTQYF
TRBJ1-6,NA,TRBV9,15,TRBD1,TGTGCCAGCAGCACGGGACAGGGGCATAATTCACCCCTCCACTTT,CASSTGQGHNSPLHF
TRBJ2-2,NA,TRBV9,14,NA,TGTGCCAGCACCGGCCCCTGGACATCAGGGGAGCTGTTTTTT,CASTGPWTSGELFF
TRBJ2-7,NA,TRBV9,15,TRBD2,TGTGCCAGCAGCGCTTCCGGGACTAGCAGCTACGAGCAGTACTTC,CASSASGTSSYEQYF
TRBJ2-7,NA,TRBV28,13,NA,TGTGCCAGCAGTTATCAGGGATCCTACGAGCAGTACTTC,CASSYQGSYEQYF
TRBJ1-1,NA,TRBV10-3,15,NA,TGTGCCATCAGTGAATCTACAGGGCCGAACACTGAAGCTTTCTTT,CAISESTGPNTEAFF
TRBJ2-6,NA,TRBV30,12,NA,TGTGCGGGGGTGTCTGGGGCCAACGTCCTGACTTTC,CAGVSGANVLTF
TRBJ1-1,NA,TRBV5-8,16,NA,TGTGCCAGCAGCTACCGACAGGTCCGCACGAACACTGAAGCTTTCTTT,CASSYRQVRTNTEAFF
TRBJ1-1,NA,TRBV9,13,NA,TGTGCCAGCAGCGTAGGGGATGGGACTGAAGCTTTCTTT,CASSVGDGTEAFF
TRBJ2-3,NA,TRBV27,12,NA,TGTGCCAGCAGTACACCGACAGATACGCAGTATTTT,CASSTPTDTQYF
TRBJ2-1,NA,TRBV6-5,15,NA,TGTGCCAGCAGTCGCCGGGACCTCACCTACAATGAGCAGTTCTTC,CASSRRDLTYNEQFF
TRBJ1-4,once,TRBV11-3,16,TRBD1,TGTGCCAGCAGCCCGGGGTTGACAGGGAACAATGAAAAACTGTTTTTT,CASSPGLTGNNEKLFF
TRBJ1-1,NA,TRBV10-3,14,TRBD1,TGTGCCATCAGCGGGGGAGGGGGCAACACTGAAGCTTTCTTT,CAISGGGGNTEAFF
TRBJ2-7,NA,TRBV7-9,16,TRBD1,TGTGCCAGCAGCTTAGGGATGGGACAGGGGGCCTACGAGCAGTACTTC,CASSLGMGQGAYEQYF
TRBJ2-2,NA,TRBV7-6,17,NA,TGTGCCAGCAGCTTAGCGCGGTTAACTTCGAACACCGGGGAGCTGTTTTTT,CASSLARLTSNTGELFF
TRBJ2-5,NA,TRBV30,15,NA,TGTGCCTGGAGTATAGGCGCGGGACTGCAAGAGACCCAGTACTTC,CAWSIGAGLQETQYF
TRBJ2-1,once,TRBV18,21,TRBD2,TGTGCCAGCTCACCGGATGGGACTAGCGGGGGGGCTGGTCCCCCCCACAATGAGCAGTTCTTC,CASSPDGTSGGAGPPHNEQFF
TRBJ2-1,NA,TRBV7-9,17,TRBD2,TGTGCCAGCAGCAGGCTACTAGCGGGGGGATCTTACAATGAGCAGTTCTTC,CASSRLLAGGSYNEQFF
TRBJ1-1,NA,TRBV7-9,17,NA,TGTGCCAGCAGATCAAGCCTCGGGACCGCCGTATTCACTGAAGCTTTCTTT,CASRSSLGTAVFTEAFF
TRBJ2-2,NA,TRBV5-1,15,NA,TGCGCCAGCAGCATTGGACAGGGAGGGACCGGGGAGCTGTTTTTT,CASSIGQGGTGELFF
TRBJ2-7,NA,TRBV7-9,12,NA,TGTGCCAGCAGCTTCAGTCCTGACGAGCAGTACTTC,CASSFSPDEQYF
TRBJ2-5,NA,TRBV29-1,14,NA,TGCAGCGTTGAAGATCGGCAAGGGGCAGAGACCCAGTACTTC,CSVEDRQGAETQYF
TRBJ2-3,NA,TRBV18,17,NA,TGTGCCAGCTCACCCTCTCGCAAGGGGCGCGATCCAGATACGCAGTATTTT,CASSPSRKGRDPDTQYF
TRBJ1-1,few,TRBV7-2,16,NA,TGTGCCAGCAGCTTAGCCCAGACAGGTTTGAACACTGAAGCTTTCTTT,CASSLAQTGLNTEAFF
TRBJ2-5,NA,TRBV9,15,NA,TGTGCCAGCAGCCTGAGGGGGGGGGTCCAAGAGACCCAGTACTTC,CASSLRGGVQETQYF
TRBJ1-2,NA,TRBV6-6,12,NA,TGTGCCAGCAGTCCCCGAGGCTATGGCTACACCTTC,CASSPRGYGYTF
TRBJ1-5,NA,TRBV7-2,15,NA,TGTGCCAGCAGCTTAGTCGGCGGAGCTAATCAGCCCCAGCATTTT,CASSLVGGANQPQHF
TRBJ2-5,NA,TRBV2,14,NA,TGTGCCAGCAGTGCCGGTCTAGCACGAGAGACCCAGTACTTC,CASSAGLARETQYF
TRBJ2-7,NA,TRBV6-1,16,TRBD1,TGTGCCAGCAGTGAACCCGGACAGGGCAGCTCCTACGAGCAGTACTTC,CASSEPGQGSSYEQYF
TRBJ2-7,large,TRBV5-3,15,NA,TGTGCCAGAAGCTTGGCACAGGGTGCCCTCTACGAGCAGTACTTC,CARSLAQGALYEQYF
TRBJ1-1,few,TRBV6-1,13,NA,TGTGCCAGCAGTCTTCTATCTAGGACTGAAGCTTTCTTT,CASSLLSRTEAFF
TRBJ1-2,NA,TRBV6-1,12,NA,TGTGCCAGCAGTATGACAGGCTTGGGCTACACCTTC,CASSMTGLGYTF
TRBJ2-2,NA,TRBV5-1,17,NA,TGCGCCAGCAGCTTGGTGTCCAGTACAGGAGGCACCGGGGAGCTGTTTTTT,CASSLVSSTGGTGELFF
TRBJ2-3,few,TRBV7-9,17,TRBD1,TGTGCCAGCAGCCGAGCATCCGGACAGGGCGGCACAGATACGCAGTATTTT,CASSRASGQGGTDTQYF
TRBJ1-4,NA,TRBV14,15,NA,TGTGCCAGCAGCCAAGATCGGAGGGCGAGTGAAAAACTGTTTTTT,CASSQDRRASEKLFF
TRBJ1-1,few,TRBV7-2,15,NA,TGTGCCAGCAGCAAGCAGGGGCCATCGAACACTGAAGCTTTCTTT,CASSKQGPSNTEAFF
TRBJ2-1,NA,TRBV23-1,15,NA,TGCGCCAGCAGTCCCTCTTCCGCAGGGGTAAATGAGCAGTTCTTC,CASSPSSAGVNEQFF
TRBJ2-2,NA,TRBV18,14,NA,TGTGCCAGTTCGTGGGGTCCAAACACCGGGGAGCTGTTTTTT,CASSWGPNTGELFF
TRBJ2-5,few,TRBV6-5,16,TRBD1,TGTGCCAGCAGTTACCGGGGACAGGGGGCTAGGGAGACCCAGTACTTC,CASSYRGQGARETQYF
TRBJ2-7,NA,TRBV5-1,13,NA,TGCGCCAGCAGCCCGGGGGATTCCTACGAGCAGTACTTC,CASSPGDSYEQYF
TRBJ2-2,NA,TRBV6-4,13,NA,TGTGCCAGCAGCTCCACGGACGGGGGGGAGCTGTTTTTT,CASSSTDGGELFF
TRBJ1-5,NA,TRBV5-1,13,NA,TGCGCCAGCAGCGAGGCAAGCAATCAGCCCCAGCATTTT,CASSEASNQPQHF
TRBJ1-1,NA,TRBV7-6,14,NA,TGTGCCAGCAGCTTAGACAGAACCAACACTGAAGCTTTCTTT,CASSLDRTNTEAFF
TRBJ1-1,NA,TRBV28,12,NA,TGTGCCAGCAGCCCCAGGACGCTGGAAGCTTTCTTT,CASSPRTLEAFF